Presented here are 7 T cell receptor beta chains from one specimen sequenced in a study of Ad26.COV2.S vaccination and SARS-CoV-2 variants. Method: immunoSEQ multiplex PCR; TCRdb's copy keeps in-frame clones and lacks some. The sample lists roughly 390,000 clones, 80% to 90% seen once, with approximately 3.7% in the top ten. Stated treatment: some 20 received Ad26.COV2.S at low or high dose, single or two shots; roughly 5 received placebo; per-sample allocation not given. The samples date from day 63 after the first vaccine or placebo injection. The input for sequencing was peripheral blood, taken in a trial of Ad26.COV2.S vaccine versus placebo. The receptors stem from a person between 18 and 60 years old who received the Ad26.COV2.S COVID-19 vaccine or a placebo.

This clone was seen once. The rearrangement uses TRBV5-4 and TRBJ1-1, with D tentatively TRBD1 (5 bases). The CDR3 has 15 residues. With 0 bases removed from V and 2 bases from J, the gap between germline ends came to 11 bases. Germline values: CDR1 SGHNT, CDR2 YYREEE (reference sequence). CDR3 loop: CASSLGGRLNTEAFF. The CDR3 coding sequence is TGTGCCAGCAGCTTGGGGGGACGCCTAAACACTGAAGCTTTCTTT.

This chain joins TRBV19 and TRBJ2-1; D uncertain. Trimming shortened V by 2 bases and J by 4 bases, and 15 bases separated the two germline ends. The CDR3 loop spans 16 amino acids. CDR1 LNHDA and CDR2 SQIVND come from the germline V gene (reference sequence). The DNA for the CDR3 is TGTGCCAGTAGTATAACGTGGCCCTCCCATTACAATGAGCAGTTCTTC. Encoded protein: CASSITWPSHYNEQFF.

The chain joins TRBV6-6 to TRBJ2-2; D might be TRBD2 (5 bases). The V gene's germline CDR1 is MNHNY and CDR2 SVGAGI (reference sequence). Trimming removed 5 bases from V and 7 bases from J, with 20 bases in between. The CDR3 runs to 16 residues. The CDR3 DNA sequence: TGTGCCAGCAGTCGACTCGAGCTAGCAGGCCGCGGGGAGCTGTTTTTT. Protein: CASSRLELAGRGELFF.

This clone has only a few counts. The chain carries TRBV5-1 and TRBJ1-1; D ambiguous. The V gene lost 2 bases and the J gene lost 10 bases, with 9 bases spanning the gap. Germline V gene sequence: CDR1 SGHRS, CDR2 YFSETQ. The CDR3 is made up of 11 amino acids. Here the CDR3 reads CASSFDGPAFF. The CDR3 DNA is TGCGCCAGCAGCTTCGACGGGCCAGCTTTCTTT.

The chain couples TRBV7-9 to TRBJ2-5, with D unresolved. There are 10 residues in the CDR3. Germline V gene sequence: CDR1 SEHNR, CDR2 FQNEAQ (reference sequence). The V end lost 5 bases, the J end lost 2 bases, and 0 bases lay between the germline ends. CDR3 in amino acids: CASSQETQYF. For the CDR3, the DNA is TGTGCCAGCAGCCAAGAGACCCAGTACTTC.

The rearrangement uses TRBV5-8 and TRBJ1-2; D might be TRBD1 (6 bases). Germline V gene data show CDR1 as SGHTS and CDR2 as YDEGEE. The germline V and J ends were trimmed by 0 bases and 5 bases, with 14 bases remaining between them. This CDR3 spans 15 amino acids. The DNA of the CDR3 is TGTGCCAGCAGCTTGGCCGCGACAGGAGTTTATGGCTACACCTTC. Amino acids: CASSLAATGVYGYTF.

This clone came up once. The chain recombines TRBV3-1 (or the pseudogene TRBV3-2) with TRBJ1-1; D gene ambiguous. Germline V CDR1 and CDR2: LGHDT, YNNKEL (reference sequence). CDR3 length: 13 amino acids. Trimming pared 1 base from V and 3 bases from J, leaving 6 bases between. CDR3 amino acids: CASSQGEDTEAFF. CDR3 in DNA: TGTGCCAGCAGCCAAGGAGAAGACACTGAAGCTTTCTTT.